This section outlines one T cell receptor (beta chain) sequence together with its context. This sample is drawn from a study of blood T cell repertoires in COVID-19. Sequencing used immunoSEQ multiplex PCR; TCRdb keeps in-frame clones, though not all of them. This sample yields around 100,000 clones, of which approximately 92% are seen a single time; more than 5% belongs to the top ten. The CDR3 extends over 15 amino acids. Looked up from germline, CDR1 is MGHRA and CDR2 is YSYEKL. J was trimmed by 4 bases and V by 4 bases; bases with no gene match: 7. V gene TRBV4-1 combines with J gene TRBJ1-3, with 7 bases lining up with TRBD1. Sequenced material: peripheral blood. The TCR originated in a man between 50 and 59 years old with active COVID-19. CDR3 coding DNA: TGCGCCAGCAGCCGGGACAGCCCCTCAGGAAACACCATATATTTT. Its translation is CASSRDSPSGNTIYF.